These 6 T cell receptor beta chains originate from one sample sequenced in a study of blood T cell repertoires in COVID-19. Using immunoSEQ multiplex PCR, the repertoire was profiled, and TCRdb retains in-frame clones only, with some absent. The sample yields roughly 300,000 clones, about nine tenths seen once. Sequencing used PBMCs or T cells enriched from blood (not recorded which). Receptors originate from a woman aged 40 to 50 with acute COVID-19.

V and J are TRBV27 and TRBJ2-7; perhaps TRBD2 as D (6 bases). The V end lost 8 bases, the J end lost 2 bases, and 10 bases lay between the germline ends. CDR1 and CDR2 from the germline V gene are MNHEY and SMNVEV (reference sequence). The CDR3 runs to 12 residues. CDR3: CASRGGAYEQYF. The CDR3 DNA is TGTGCCAGCCGGGGCGGGGCCTACGAGCAGTACTTC.

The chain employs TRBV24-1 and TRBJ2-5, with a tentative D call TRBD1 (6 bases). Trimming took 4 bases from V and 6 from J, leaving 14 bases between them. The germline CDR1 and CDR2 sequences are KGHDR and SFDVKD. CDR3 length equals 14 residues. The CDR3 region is CATSDQDRPKTQYF. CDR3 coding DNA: TGTGCCACCAGTGACCAAGACAGGCCGAAGACCCAGTACTTC.

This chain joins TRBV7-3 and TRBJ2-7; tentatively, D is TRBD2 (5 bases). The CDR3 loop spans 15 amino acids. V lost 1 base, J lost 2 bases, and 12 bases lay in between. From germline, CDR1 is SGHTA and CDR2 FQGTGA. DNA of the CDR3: TGTGCCAGCAGCTTAATGGTGGGAGCGGCCTACGAGCAGTACTTC. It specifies CASSLMVGAAYEQYF.

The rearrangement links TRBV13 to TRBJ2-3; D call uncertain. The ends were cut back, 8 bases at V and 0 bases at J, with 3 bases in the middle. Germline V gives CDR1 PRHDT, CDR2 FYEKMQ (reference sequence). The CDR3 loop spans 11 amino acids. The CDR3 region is CASVSTDTQYF. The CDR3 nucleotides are TGTGCCAGCGTAAGCACAGATACGCAGTATTTT.

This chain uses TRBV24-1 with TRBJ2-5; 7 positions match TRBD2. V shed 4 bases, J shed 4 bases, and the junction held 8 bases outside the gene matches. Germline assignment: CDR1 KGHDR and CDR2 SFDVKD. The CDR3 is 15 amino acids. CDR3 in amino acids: CATSDPRGDGETQYF. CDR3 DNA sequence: TGTGCCACCAGTGACCCCCGGGGGGACGGAGAGACCCAGTACTTC.

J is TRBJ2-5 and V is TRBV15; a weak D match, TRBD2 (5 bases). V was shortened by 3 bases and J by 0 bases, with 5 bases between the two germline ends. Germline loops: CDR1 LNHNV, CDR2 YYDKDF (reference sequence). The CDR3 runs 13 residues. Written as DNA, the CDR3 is TGTGCCACCAGCAGGGACTACCAAGAGACCCAGTACTTC. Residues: CATSRDYQETQYF.